This T cell receptor beta chain comes out of a study of OX40 agonist ivuxolimab in advanced cancers. Assay: immunoSEQ multiplex PCR; the TCRdb copy retains only in-frame clones and omits some. Found here are around 50,000 clones, roughly 90% of them singletons; the top ten hold roughly 8%. Sample: CD4+ or CD8+ T cells sorted from blood, taken in a trial of the OX40 agonist ivuxolimab. This clonotype was sampled from an adult with an advanced solid tumor such as melanoma, head and neck, liver or kidney cancer.

In DNA form, the CDR3 reads TGTGCCAGCAGCTCGAGGTGGGGTTTGGAGACCCAGTACTTC. This codes for CASSSRWGLETQYF. The V gene is TRBV7-2, the J gene TRBJ2-5; D not certain. The CDR3 consists of 14 residues. Trimming left V 4 bases short and J 5 bases short, with 14 bases between. Germline CDR1 reads SGHTA; CDR2 reads FQGNSA.